These 13 T cell receptor beta chains originate from one sample sequenced in a study of blood T cell repertoires in COVID-19. Only in-frame clones appear in the TCRdb table, and some are missing; sequencing was by immunoSEQ multiplex PCR. The sample contains about 320,000 clones, approximately 88% of which appear only once. The sample consisted of PBMCs or T cells enriched from blood (not recorded which). These receptors were obtained from a man aged 25-45 years who had recovered from COVID-19.

CDR3 bases: TGTGCCAGCAGCTTAGTGGGCGCAACTAATGAAAAACTGTTTTTT. This codes for CASSLVGATNEKLFF. The chain combines TRBV11-2 with TRBJ1-4; D is unresolved. CDR3 size: 15 residues. The germline CDR1 and CDR2 sequences are SGHAT and FQNNGV. Deletions cut 1 base from V and 0 bases from J, with 6 bases between.

The chain couples TRBV28 to TRBJ1-1, with D perhaps TRBD1 (5 bases). With 5 bases removed from V and 7 bases from J, the gap between germline ends came to 8 bases. This CDR3 has 11 residues. Germline-derived CDR1 and CDR2 are MDHEN and SYDVKM. The DNA of the CDR3 is TGTGCCAGCAGTGGGGGGAATGAAGCTTTCTTT. This gives the protein CASSGGNEAFF.

The CDR3 DNA reads TGTGCCAGCAGCTTAGTACTAGCGGGGGGGCCGCAACAAGAGACCCAGTACTTC. This encodes CASSLVLAGGPQQETQYF. The rearrangement uses TRBV7-8 and TRBJ2-5, with TRBD2 identical over 13 bases. The germline V gene has CDR1 SGHVS and CDR2 FQNEAQ. The junction had 7 bases not matched to a gene; V was cut back by 1 base and J by 2 bases. The CDR3 extends over 18 amino acids.

This clone has only one observation. The chain couples TRBV18 to TRBJ1-2; the D is unclear. Trimming left V 1 base short and J 4 bases short, with 10 bases between. CDR3 length equals 14 residues. CDR1 KGHSH and CDR2 LQKENI come from the germline V gene. The CDR3 DNA reads as TGTGCCAGCTCACCACAGGGAGGGAGCTATGGCTACACCTTC. Translated: CASSPQGGSYGYTF.

CDR3 protein: CASSTTIGQGDLSSSYNSPLHF. Written as DNA, the CDR3 is TGTGCCAGCAGCACAACCATTGGGCAGGGGGATTTGTCAAGCTCCTATAATTCACCCCTCCACTTT. This chain uses TRBV7-3 with TRBJ1-6; 7 nucleotides align to TRBD1. J lost 0 bases, V lost 5 bases, and 22 bases had no gene match. This CDR3 spans 22 amino acids. Germline values: CDR1 SGHTA, CDR2 FQGTGA.

The gene calls are TRBV5-6 and TRBJ1-6; 9 nucleotides agree with TRBD1. This CDR3 spans 13 amino acids. Germline CDR1 reads SGHDT; CDR2 reads YYEEEE. The CDR3 sequence is CAGSGQGHSPLHF. CDR3 bases: TGTGCTGGATCGGGACAGGGCCATTCACCCCTCCACTTT.

V gene TRBV12-3 or TRBV12-4 combines with J gene TRBJ1-1; D perhaps matches TRBD1 (6 bases). V was pared by 6 bases and J by 3 bases, with 11 bases between. The CDR3 totals 13 residues. CDR3 nucleotides: TGTGCCAGCAGCCTAGACAGGTACACTGAAGCTTTCTTT. Its protein is CASSLDRYTEAFF.

This chain joins TRBV5-1 and TRBJ2-5; D is undetermined. Per the germline V gene, CDR1 is SGHRS and CDR2 is YFSETQ. This CDR3 region has 12 residues. Trimming took 5 bases from V and 2 from J, leaving 7 bases between them. CDR3 DNA: TGCGCCAGCAGGAGGCCGCAAGAGACCCAGTACTTC. It codes for CASRRPQETQYF.

The chain couples TRBV5-1 to TRBJ1-1; D is perhaps TRBD1 (5 bases). The length of the CDR3 is 16 residues. V was shortened by 0 bases and J by 1 base, with 13 bases between the two germline ends. Germline assignment: CDR1 SGHRS and CDR2 YFSETQ. CDR3 loop: CASSLGYRGRNTEAFF. Written as DNA, the CDR3 is TGCGCCAGCAGCTTGGGTTACCGGGGGAGGAACACTGAAGCTTTCTTT.

The chain links TRBV4-2 to TRBJ2-5; 8 nucleotides agree with TRBD2. This CDR3 spans 14 amino acids. J gave up 3 bases and V 4 bases, and 4 bases lay outside the gene matches. Germline V gene lookup returns CDR1 LGHNA and CDR2 YNFKEQ. CDR3: CASSPTGGEETQYF. CDR3 nucleotides: TGTGCCAGCAGCCCTACCGGGGGGGAAGAGACCCAGTACTTC.

V gene TRBV18 combines with J gene TRBJ2-1; 12 bases line up with TRBD1. Germline V lookup: CDR1 KGHSH, CDR2 LQKENI. The CDR3 is 15 residues long. Trimming removed 4 bases from V and 8 bases from J; junction bases left unmatched: 6. The CDR3 sequence: CASSRGQGAGDEQFF. CDR3 nucleotide sequence: TGTGCCAGCTCACGGGGACAGGGGGCCGGCGATGAGCAGTTCTTC.

Only one count was recorded for this clone. The chain employs TRBV7-9 and TRBJ1-1; D possibly corresponds to TRBD1 (6 bases). The V gene's germline CDR1 is SEHNR and CDR2 FQNEAQ (reference sequence). Between the trimmed V and J ends, which lost 6 bases and 7 bases, there was a span of 18 bases. The CDR3 runs 14 residues. CDR3 in amino acids: CASSFNTGSNEAFF. The CDR3 coding sequence is TGTGCCAGCAGTTTCAACACAGGGTCTAATGAAGCTTTCTTT.

The chain combines TRBV28 with TRBJ1-6, with a possible D match to TRBD1 (6 bases). V shed 5 bases and J shed 0 bases, with 14 bases lying between them. CDR3 length equals 17 residues. Germline V lookup: CDR1 MDHEN, CDR2 SYDVKM. The CDR3 reads CASSRDIRSSYNSPLHF. CDR3 coding DNA: TGTGCCAGCAGTCGGGACATTAGGAGCTCCTATAATTCACCCCTCCACTTT.